A single sample gave rise to the 14 T cell receptor beta chains below, sequenced in a study of cytomegalovirus exposure and HLA in healthy donors. The PCR had 60 Vbeta and 13 Jbeta primers. Data came from immunoSEQ multiplex PCR; TCRdb stores just in-frame clones and leaves some out. Counted here are 110,000 to 150,000 clones, 60% to 85% occurring once; the ten biggest clones make up approximately 6.8%. Input material: PBMCs. Receptor source: a man younger than 40 in good health and CMV-seronegative.

This clone was seen a few times. The V gene is TRBV27, the J gene TRBJ2-2; TRBD1 is a possible D gene (5 bases). The CDR3 consists of 16 residues. Germline assignment: CDR1 MNHEY and CDR2 SMNVEV (reference sequence). Deletions cut 5 bases from V and 1 base from J, with 14 bases between. CDR3 sequence (DNA): TGTGCCAGCAGTCCTAGACAGTCTTTGAACACCGGGGAGCTGTTTTTT. Translated, it gives CASSPRQSLNTGELFF.

This clone was seen more than once but under ten times. The chain links TRBV11-2 to TRBJ1-1; no reliable D call. V was cut by 1 base and J by 0 bases, with 9 bases left in between. The V gene's germline CDR1 is SGHAT and CDR2 FQNNGV. This CDR3 has 15 residues. The CDR3 DNA sequence: TGTGCCAGCAGCTTAGGCTACCCATTGAACACTGAAGCTTTCTTT. This sequence encodes CASSLGYPLNTEAFF.

This clone was detected only a few times. The CDR3 DNA follows: TGTGCAAGTCGCGCCTCACTAGCGGTAGCAGATACGCAGTATTTT. Its protein product is CASRASLAVADTQYF. This chain connects TRBV12-2 to TRBJ2-3; TRBD2 is the table's D call and was not checked against the DNA. TRBV12-2 is a listed pseudogene. CDR3 length equals 15 residues.

The chain recombines TRBV18 with TRBJ2-3; D is ambiguous. This CDR3 contains 14 residues. Germline values: CDR1 KGHSH, CDR2 LQKENI. Between the trimmed V and J ends, which lost 0 bases and 5 bases, there was a span of 9 bases. In DNA form, the CDR3 reads TGTGCCAGCTCACCACCGGTCAGGTTAGATACGCAGTATTTT. Translating gives CASSPPVRLDTQYF.

The chain uses TRBV2 and TRBJ2-7; 9 bases are a match to TRBD1. Germline V gene data show CDR1 as SNHLY and CDR2 as FYNNEI. V lost 6 bases and J lost 4; bases outside the gene matches: 4. This CDR3 has 13 amino acids. CDR3 nucleotide sequence: TGTGCCAGCAGGGACAGGGGTATATACGAGCAGTACTTC. It is translated as CASRDRGIYEQYF.

This clone was seen a handful of times. The chain carries TRBV5-1 and TRBJ1-1; no reliable D call. The CDR3 spans 12 residues. Trimming cost V 4 bases and J 2 bases, with 6 bases left between them. Germline CDR1 reads SGHRS; CDR2 reads YFSETQ. CDR3 residues: CASSNHNTEAFF. CDR3 coding DNA: TGCGCCAGCAGCAATCATAACACTGAAGCTTTCTTT. The whole variable domain, filled in from reference TRBV5-1 and TRBJ1-1, reads KAGVTQTPRYLIKTRGQQVTLSCSPISGHRSVSWYQQTPGQGLQFLFEYFSETQRNKGNFPGRFSGRQFSNSRSEMNVSTLELGDSALYLCASSNHNTEAFFGQGTRLTVV.

This chain links TRBV6-5 with TRBJ2-3, with 10 bases matching TRBD1. The CDR3 is made up of 15 amino acids. The germline V gene encodes CDR1 MNHEY and CDR2 SVGAGI. Trimming took 2 bases from V and 3 from J; bases not matched to a gene: 2. This CDR3 is CASSYPGQGTDTQYF. Here the CDR3 DNA reads TGTGCCAGCAGTTACCCGGGACAGGGGACAGATACGCAGTATTTT.

The CDR3 reads CASSIGQGGQPQHF. CDR3 nucleotides: TGTGCCAGTAGTATAGGACAGGGAGGTCAGCCCCAGCATTTT. The chain recombines TRBV19 with TRBJ1-5; TRBD1 matches at 7 bases. Germline V gene lookup returns CDR1 LNHDA and CDR2 SQIVND (reference sequence). J was trimmed by 6 bases and V by 1 base; bases with no gene match: 3. The CDR3 length is 14 residues.

The gene calls are TRBV2 and TRBJ2-7, with TRBD2 matching over 12 bases. The CDR3 has 13 residues. Germline CDR1 reads SNHLY; CDR2 reads FYNNEI. The J segment lost 1 base and the V segment lost 10 bases, leaving 2 bases of the junction unmatched. In DNA, the CDR3 is TGTGCCATAACTAGCGGGAGGTCCTACGAGCAGTACTTC. Translated: CAITSGRSYEQYF.

V is TRBV7-3 and J is TRBJ2-1; 15 bases are shared with TRBD2. The CDR3 is made up of 15 amino acids. CDR1 and CDR2 from the germline V gene are SGHTA and FQGTGA. The V segment lost 4 bases and the J segment 7 bases; nucleotides outside the gene matches: 2. In nucleotides, the CDR3 is TGTGCCAGCAGCTCGGGGACTAGCGGGGGGAATGAGCAGTTCTTC. Amino acids: CASSSGTSGGNEQFF.

This clone was picked up a small number of times. The CDR3 DNA reads as TGTGCCTGGAGCGGGACAGTCAATGAAAAACTGTTTTTT. Translating gives CAWSGTVNEKLFF. The V gene is TRBV30, the J gene TRBJ1-4; 7 nucleotides match TRBD1. This CDR3 is built from 13 residues. V lost 3 bases to trimming and J lost 5 bases; unmatched junction nucleotides: 3. Germline CDR1 GTSNPN, CDR2 SVGIG (reference sequence).

Only a few counts were recorded for this clone. V usage is TRBV2 and J usage is TRBJ2-5; 11 bases fit TRBD2. Germline V gene data show CDR1 as SNHLY and CDR2 as FYNNEI. V trimming: 2 bases; J trimming: 4 bases; junction bases outside the gene matches: 3. This CDR3 is 15 amino acids long. In nucleotides, the CDR3 is TGTGCCAGCAGTGAAATAGCGGGGGGGCGAGAGACCCAGTACTTC. This sequence encodes CASSEIAGGRETQYF.

The V call is TRBV6-5, the J call TRBJ2-1, with 8 positions matching TRBD2. The germline gives CDR1 MNHEY, CDR2 SVGAGI. This CDR3 is built from 15 residues. The junction had 10 bases not matched to a gene; V was cut back by 4 bases and J by 8 bases. In DNA form, the CDR3 reads TGTGCCAGCAGTTCGGGGGGGGCGGTTAGGGATGAGCAGTTCTTC. Translated, it gives CASSSGGAVRDEQFF.

The V and J genes are TRBV19 and TRBJ2-3, with D tentatively TRBD1 (7 bases). V was trimmed by 1 base and J by 4 bases, leaving 18 bases between them. This CDR3 contains 17 residues. From germline, CDR1 is LNHDA and CDR2 SQIVND (reference sequence). This CDR3 reads CASSIAIRGVAADTQYF. For the CDR3, the DNA is TGTGCCAGTAGTATAGCTATCAGGGGGGTGGCGGCAGATACGCAGTATTTT.